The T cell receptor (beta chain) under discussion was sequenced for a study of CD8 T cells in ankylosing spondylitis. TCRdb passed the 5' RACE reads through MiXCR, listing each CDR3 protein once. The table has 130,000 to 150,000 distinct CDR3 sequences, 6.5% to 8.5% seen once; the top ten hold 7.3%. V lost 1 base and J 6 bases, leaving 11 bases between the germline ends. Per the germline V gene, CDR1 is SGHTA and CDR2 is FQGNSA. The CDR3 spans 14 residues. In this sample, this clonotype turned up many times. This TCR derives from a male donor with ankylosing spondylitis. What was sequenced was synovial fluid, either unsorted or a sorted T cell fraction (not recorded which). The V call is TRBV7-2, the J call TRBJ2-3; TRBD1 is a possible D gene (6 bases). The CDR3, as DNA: TGTGCCAGCAGCTTAGAACAGGGTGGGGATACGCAGTATTTT. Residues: CASSLEQGGDTQYF.